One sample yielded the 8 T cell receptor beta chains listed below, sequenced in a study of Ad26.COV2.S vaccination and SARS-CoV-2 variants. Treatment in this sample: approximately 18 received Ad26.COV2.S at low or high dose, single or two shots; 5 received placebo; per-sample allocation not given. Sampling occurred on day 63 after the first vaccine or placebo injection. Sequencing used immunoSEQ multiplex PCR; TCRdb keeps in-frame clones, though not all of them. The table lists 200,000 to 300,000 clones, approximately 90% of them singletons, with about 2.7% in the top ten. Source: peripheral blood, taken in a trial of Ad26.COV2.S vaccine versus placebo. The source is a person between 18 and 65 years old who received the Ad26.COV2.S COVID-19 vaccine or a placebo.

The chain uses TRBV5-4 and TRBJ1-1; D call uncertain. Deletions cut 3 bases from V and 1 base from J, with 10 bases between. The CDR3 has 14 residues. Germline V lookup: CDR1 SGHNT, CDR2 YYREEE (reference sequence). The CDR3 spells CASSSVIQNTEAFF. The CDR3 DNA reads TGTGCCAGCAGCTCCGTTATACAGAACACTGAAGCTTTCTTT.

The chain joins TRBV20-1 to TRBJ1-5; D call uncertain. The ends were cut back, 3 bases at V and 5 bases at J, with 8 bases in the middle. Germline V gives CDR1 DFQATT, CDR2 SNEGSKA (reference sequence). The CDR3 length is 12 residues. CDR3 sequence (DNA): TGCAGTGCTAGTCCACAGTATCAGCCCCAGCATTTT. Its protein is CSASPQYQPQHF.

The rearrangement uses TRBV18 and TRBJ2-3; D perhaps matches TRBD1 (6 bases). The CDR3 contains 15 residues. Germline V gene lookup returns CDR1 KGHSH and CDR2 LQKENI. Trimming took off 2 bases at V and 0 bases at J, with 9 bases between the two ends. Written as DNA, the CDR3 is TGTGCCAGCTCACCAACAGGGACGAGCACAGATACGCAGTATTTT. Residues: CASSPTGTSTDTQYF.

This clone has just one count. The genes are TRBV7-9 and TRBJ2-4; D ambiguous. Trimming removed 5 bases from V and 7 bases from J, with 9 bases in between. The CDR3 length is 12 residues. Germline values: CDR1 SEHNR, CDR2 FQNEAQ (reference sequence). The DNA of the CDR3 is TGTGCCAGCAGCGCTTCCTTTAACATTCAGTACTTC. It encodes CASSASFNIQYF.

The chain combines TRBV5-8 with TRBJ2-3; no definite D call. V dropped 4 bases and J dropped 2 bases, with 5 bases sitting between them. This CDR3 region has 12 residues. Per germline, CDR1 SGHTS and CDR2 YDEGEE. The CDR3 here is CASSPHTDTQYF. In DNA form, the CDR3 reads TGTGCCAGCAGCCCTCACACAGATACGCAGTATTTT.

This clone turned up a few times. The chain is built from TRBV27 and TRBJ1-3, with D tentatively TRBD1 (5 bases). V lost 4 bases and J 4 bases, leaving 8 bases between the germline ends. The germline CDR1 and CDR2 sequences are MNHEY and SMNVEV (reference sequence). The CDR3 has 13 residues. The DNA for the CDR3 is TGTGCCAGCAGTTCCCAGGGAGGAAACACCATATATTTT. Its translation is CASSSQGGNTIYF.

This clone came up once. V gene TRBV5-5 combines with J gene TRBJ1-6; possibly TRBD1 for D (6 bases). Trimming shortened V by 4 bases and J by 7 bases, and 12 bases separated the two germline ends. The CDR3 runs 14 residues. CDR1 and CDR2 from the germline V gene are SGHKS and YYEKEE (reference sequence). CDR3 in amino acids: CASSLRGENSPLHF. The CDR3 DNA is TGTGCCAGCAGCCTCAGGGGTGAGAATTCACCCCTCCACTTT. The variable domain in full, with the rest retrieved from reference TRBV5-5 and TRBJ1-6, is DAGVTQSPTHLIKTRGQQVTLRCSPISGHKSVSWYQQVLGQGPQFIFQYYEKEERGRGNFPDRFSARQFPNYSSELNVNALLLGDSALYLCASSLRGENSPLHFGNGTRLTVT.

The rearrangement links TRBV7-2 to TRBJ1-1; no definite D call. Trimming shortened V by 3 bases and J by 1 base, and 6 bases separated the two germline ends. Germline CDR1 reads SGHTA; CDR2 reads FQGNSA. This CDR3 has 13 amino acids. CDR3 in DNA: TGTGCCAGCAGCTTTTCAACGAACACTGAAGCTTTCTTT. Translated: CASSFSTNTEAFF.